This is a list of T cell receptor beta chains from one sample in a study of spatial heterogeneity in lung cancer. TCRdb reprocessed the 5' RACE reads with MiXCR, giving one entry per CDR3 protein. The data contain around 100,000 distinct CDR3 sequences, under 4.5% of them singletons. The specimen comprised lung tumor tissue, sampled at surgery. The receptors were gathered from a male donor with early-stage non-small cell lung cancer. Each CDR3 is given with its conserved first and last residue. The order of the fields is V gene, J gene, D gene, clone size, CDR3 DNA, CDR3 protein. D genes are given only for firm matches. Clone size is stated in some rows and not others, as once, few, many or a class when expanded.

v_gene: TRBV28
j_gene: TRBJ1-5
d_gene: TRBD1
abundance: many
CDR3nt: TGTGCCAGCAGGGGGGGGACAGGGTTGGGCAATCAGCCCCAGCATTTT
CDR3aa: CASRGGTGLGNQPQHF

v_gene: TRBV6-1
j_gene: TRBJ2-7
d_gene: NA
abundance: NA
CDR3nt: TGTGCCAGCAGTGAAAATCCTGTCTCCTACGAGCAGTACTTC
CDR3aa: CASSENPVSYEQYF

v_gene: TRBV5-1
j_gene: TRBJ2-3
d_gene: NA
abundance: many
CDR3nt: TGCGCCAGCAGCCCTAAAACCACAGATACGCAGTATTTT
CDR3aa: CASSPKTTDTQYF

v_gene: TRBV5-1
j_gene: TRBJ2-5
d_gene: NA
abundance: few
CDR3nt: TGCGCCAGCACCACGGAAGGCGGGCTACAAGAGACCCAGTACTTC
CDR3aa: CASTTEGGLQETQYF

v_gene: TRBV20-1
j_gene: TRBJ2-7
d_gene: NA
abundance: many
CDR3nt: TGCAGTGCCAAATCCGGGACCCACTACGAGCAGTACTTC
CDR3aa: CSAKSGTHYEQYF

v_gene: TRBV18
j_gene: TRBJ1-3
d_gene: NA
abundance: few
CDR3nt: TGTGCCAGCTCACCTGTCTCGGTTCTCAACTCTGGAAACACCATATATTTT
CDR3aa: CASSPVSVLNSGNTIYF

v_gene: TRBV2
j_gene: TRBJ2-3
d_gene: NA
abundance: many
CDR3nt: TGTGCCAGCAGTGACCCCAGGGTCCAGCAAGATACGCAGTATTTT
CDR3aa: CASSDPRVQQDTQYF

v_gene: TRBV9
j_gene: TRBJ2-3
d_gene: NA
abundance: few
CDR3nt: TGTGCCAGCAGCGGGGCTATCACAGATACGCAGTATTTT
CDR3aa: CASSGAITDTQYF

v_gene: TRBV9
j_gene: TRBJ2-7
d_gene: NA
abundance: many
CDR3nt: TGTGCCAGCAGCGTAGCCGGGGGCGGCGAGCAGTACTTC
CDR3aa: CASSVAGGGEQYF

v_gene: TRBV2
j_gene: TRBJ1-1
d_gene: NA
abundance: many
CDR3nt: TGTGCCAGCAGGGCAGAGATGAACACTGAAGCTTTCTTT
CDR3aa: CASRAEMNTEAFF

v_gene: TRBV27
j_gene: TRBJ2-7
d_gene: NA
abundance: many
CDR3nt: TGTGCCAGCAGTTTAAAGGGTGGGACCTTGGGTTCCTACGAGCAGTACTTC
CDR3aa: CASSLKGGTLGSYEQYF

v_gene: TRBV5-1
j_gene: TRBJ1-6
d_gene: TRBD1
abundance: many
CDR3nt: TGCGCCAGCAGCTTACAGGGACAGGGAAGATCACCCCTCCACTTT
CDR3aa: CASSLQGQGRSPLHF

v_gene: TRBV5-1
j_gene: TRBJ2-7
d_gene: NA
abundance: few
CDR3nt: TGCGCCAGCAGCTACGACGGCAACTACGAGCAGTACTTC
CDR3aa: CASSYDGNYEQYF

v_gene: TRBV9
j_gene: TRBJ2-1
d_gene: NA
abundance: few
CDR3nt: TGTGCCAGCAGCGTAGGGGTGGCAGGGGATGAGCAGTTCTTC
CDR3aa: CASSVGVAGDEQFF

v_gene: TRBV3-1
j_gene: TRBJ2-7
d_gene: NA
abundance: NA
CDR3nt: TGTGCCAGCAGCCCTTCCACAACAGGGAAGGGCGAGCAGTACTTC
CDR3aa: CASSPSTTGKGEQYF

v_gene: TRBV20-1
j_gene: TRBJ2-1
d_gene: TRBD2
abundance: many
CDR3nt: TGCAGTGCTAGAGATGGCAGGGCGGGAGTTTTGGCAGGTGAGCAGTTCTTC
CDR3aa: CSARDGRAGVLAGEQFF

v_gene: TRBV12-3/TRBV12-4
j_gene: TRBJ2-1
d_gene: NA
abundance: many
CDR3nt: TGTGCCAGCCGCCCCGGGGGTTCGCTGAATGAGCAGTTCTTC
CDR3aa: CASRPGGSLNEQFF

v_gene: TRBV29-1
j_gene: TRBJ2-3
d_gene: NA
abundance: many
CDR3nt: TGCAGCGTTGCCGCGGTGCGCGGGAATACGCAGTATTTT
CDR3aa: CSVAAVRGNTQYF

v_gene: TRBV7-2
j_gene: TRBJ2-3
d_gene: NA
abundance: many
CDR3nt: TGTGCCAGCAGCTTTGGACCCTTCACAGATACGCAGTATTTT
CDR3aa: CASSFGPFTDTQYF

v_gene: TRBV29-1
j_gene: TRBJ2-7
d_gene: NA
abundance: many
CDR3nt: TGCAGCGACGCGAGCCTATCCGGTGAGCAGTACTTC
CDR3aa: CSDASLSGEQYF

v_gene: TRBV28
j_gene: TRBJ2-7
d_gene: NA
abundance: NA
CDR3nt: TGTGCCAGCAGTTCTAGACTGAGCCCTTCCTTCTACGAGCAGTACTTC
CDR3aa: CASSSRLSPSFYEQYF

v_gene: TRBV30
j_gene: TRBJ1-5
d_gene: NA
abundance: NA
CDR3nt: TGTGCCTGGAGCCCCCCGTCGGCCGAGCCCCAGCATTTT
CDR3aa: CAWSPPSAEPQHF

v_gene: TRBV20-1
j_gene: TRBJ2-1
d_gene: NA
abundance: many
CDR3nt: TGCAGTGCTAGTGGGCCCAATGAGCAGTTCTTC
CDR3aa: CSASGPNEQFF

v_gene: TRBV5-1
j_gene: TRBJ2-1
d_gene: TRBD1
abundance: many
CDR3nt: TGCGCCAGCAGCTCCGGACAGGGCCCCTACAATGAGCAGTTCTTC
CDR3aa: CASSSGQGPYNEQFF

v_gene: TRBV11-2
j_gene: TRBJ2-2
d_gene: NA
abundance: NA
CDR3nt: TGTGCCAGCAGCTCCCCCCGGGGGTGGCGGGATGACTGGGAGCTGTTTTTT
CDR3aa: CASSSPRGWRDDWELFF

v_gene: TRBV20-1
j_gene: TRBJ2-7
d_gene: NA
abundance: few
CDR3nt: TGCAGTGCTAGGCCAGGGACCGCCCCGAACAGCGAGCAGTACTTC
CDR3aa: CSARPGTAPNSEQYF

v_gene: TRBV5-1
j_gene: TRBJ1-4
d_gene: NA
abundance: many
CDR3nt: TGCGCCAGCAGCTTGTTAGCAGCGGCTACTAATGAAAAACTGTTTTTT
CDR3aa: CASSLLAAATNEKLFF

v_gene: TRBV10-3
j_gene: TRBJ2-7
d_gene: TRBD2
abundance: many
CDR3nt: TGTGCCATCACCAAAGAGACTAGCGGGTCCTACGAGCAGTACTTC
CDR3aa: CAITKETSGSYEQYF

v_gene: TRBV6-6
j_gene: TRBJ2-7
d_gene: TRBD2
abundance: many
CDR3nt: TGTGCCAGCGTAAGCGGGAGGTACGAGCAGTACTTC
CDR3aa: CASVSGRYEQYF

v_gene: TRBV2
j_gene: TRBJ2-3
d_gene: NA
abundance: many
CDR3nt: TGTGCCAGCAGTGCATGGACAAGCACAGATACGCAGTATTTT
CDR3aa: CASSAWTSTDTQYF

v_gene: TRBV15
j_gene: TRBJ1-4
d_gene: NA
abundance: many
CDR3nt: TGTGCCACCAGCAGGTCGGGACAAAAACTGTTTTTT
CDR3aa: CATSRSGQKLFF

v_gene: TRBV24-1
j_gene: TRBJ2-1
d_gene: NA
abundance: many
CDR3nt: TGTGCCACCAGTGATTTCGTGGCTAGCGCAGTAATAGGGCAGTTCTTC
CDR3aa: CATSDFVASAVIGQFF

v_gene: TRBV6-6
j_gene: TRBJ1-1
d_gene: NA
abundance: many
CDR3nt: TGTGCCTGCGGGCGTAACACTGAAGCTTTCTTT
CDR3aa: CACGRNTEAFF

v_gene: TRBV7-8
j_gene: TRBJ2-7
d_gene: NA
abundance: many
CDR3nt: TGTGCCAGCAGACCAGCCGGGACCCTTGCTTTGAAGCAGTACTTC
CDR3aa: CASRPAGTLALKQYF

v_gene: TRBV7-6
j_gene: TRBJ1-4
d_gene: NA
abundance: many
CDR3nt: TGTGCCAGCAGCTCCAGAGCAGCTAATGAAAAACTGTTTTTT
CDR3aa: CASSSRAANEKLFF

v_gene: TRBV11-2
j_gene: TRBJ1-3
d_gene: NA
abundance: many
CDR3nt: TGTGCCAGCAGTCACCTCAGCCGACAGCGCTCTGGAAACACCATATATTTT
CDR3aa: CASSHLSRQRSGNTIYF

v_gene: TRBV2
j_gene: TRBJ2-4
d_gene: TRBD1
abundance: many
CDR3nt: TGTGCCAGCAGGGGGACAGGGGGCGGAAACATTCAGTACTTC
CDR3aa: CASRGTGGGNIQYF

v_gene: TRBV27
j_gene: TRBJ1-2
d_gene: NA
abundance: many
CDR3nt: TGTGCCAGCAGTGTGGACAGAAGGGGCTACACCTTC
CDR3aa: CASSVDRRGYTF

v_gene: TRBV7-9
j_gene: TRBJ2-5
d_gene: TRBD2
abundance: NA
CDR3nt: TGTGCCAGCAGCTCCTCCCTAGCGGCGTTAGAACAAGAGACCCAGTACTTC
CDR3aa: CASSSSLAALEQETQYF

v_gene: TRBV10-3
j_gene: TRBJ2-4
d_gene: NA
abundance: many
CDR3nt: TGTGCCATCAGGAGACTATTCAAAAACATTCAGTACTTC
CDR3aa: CAIRRLFKNIQYF

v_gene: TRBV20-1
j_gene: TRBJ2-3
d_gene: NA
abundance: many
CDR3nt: TGCAGTGGCAGGGAACGGCCGTCGACAGATACGCAGTATTTT
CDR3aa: CSGRERPSTDTQYF

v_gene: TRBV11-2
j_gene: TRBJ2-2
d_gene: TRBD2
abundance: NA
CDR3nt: TGTGCCAGCAGCTTACGGCGCGGGAGGGCCGGGGAGCTGTTTTTT
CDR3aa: CASSLRRGRAGELFF

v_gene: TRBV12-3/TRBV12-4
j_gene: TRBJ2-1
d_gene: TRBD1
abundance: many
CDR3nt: TGTGCCAGCACCAAGACAGGGGCGTACAATGAGCAGTTCTTC
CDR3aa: CASTKTGAYNEQFF

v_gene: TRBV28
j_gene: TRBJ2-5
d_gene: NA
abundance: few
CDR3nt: TGTGCCAGCAGCCCCGGCGGGGCAGAACAAGAGACCCAGTACTTC
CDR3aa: CASSPGGAEQETQYF